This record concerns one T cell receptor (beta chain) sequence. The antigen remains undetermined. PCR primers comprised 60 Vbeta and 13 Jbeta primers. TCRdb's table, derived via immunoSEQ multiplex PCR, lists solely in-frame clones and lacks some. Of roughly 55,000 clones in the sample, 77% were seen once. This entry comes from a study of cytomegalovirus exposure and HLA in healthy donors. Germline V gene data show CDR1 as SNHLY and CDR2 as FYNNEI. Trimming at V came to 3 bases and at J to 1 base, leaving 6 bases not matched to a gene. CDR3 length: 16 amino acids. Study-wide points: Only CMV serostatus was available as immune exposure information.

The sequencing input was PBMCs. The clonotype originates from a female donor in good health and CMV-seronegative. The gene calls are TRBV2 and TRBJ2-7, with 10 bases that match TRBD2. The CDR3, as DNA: TGTGCCAGCAGTGACCTCGGGACTAGCGCGTCCTACGAGCAGTACTTC. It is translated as CASSDLGTSASYEQYF.